This TCR beta chain is drawn from a study of glioma-infiltrating T cells after dendritic cell vaccination. The immunoSEQ assay amplified TCRB CDR3 from up to 2 ug DNA. The PCR used 60 V beta and 13 J beta primers. Clones were sequenced by immunoSEQ multiplex PCR, and TCRdb holds only the in-frame ones, with some missing. The table has about 91,000 clones, roughly four fifths seen once. V lost 2 bases to trimming and J lost 5 bases; unmatched junction nucleotides: 5. The germline V gene encodes CDR1 SGHRS and CDR2 YFSETQ. There are 16 residues in the CDR3. This sample's time point: after dendritic cell vaccination, including at tumor progression/relapse. None of the glioblastoma patients had an isocitrate dehydrogenase mutation.

The source material was blood, sampled after dendritic cell vaccination. The V and J genes are TRBV5-1 and TRBJ2-3; TRBD2 matches at 13 bases. This sequence was found in a human donor with glioblastoma. CDR3 region: CASSLTSGGAQDTQYF. CDR3 DNA sequence: TGCGCCAGCAGCTTAACTAGCGGGGGGGCCCAAGATACGCAGTATTTT.